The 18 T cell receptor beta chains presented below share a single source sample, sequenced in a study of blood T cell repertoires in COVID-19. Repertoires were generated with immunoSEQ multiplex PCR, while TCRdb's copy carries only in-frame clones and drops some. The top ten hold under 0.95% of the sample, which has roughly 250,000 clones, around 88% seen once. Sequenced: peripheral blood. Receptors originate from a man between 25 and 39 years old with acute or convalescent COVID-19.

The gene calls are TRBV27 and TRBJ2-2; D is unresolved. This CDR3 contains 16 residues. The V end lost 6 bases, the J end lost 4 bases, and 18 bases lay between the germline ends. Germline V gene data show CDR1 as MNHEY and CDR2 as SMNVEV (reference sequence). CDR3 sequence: CASRGGSTRGTGELFF. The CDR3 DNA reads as TGTGCCAGCAGAGGCGGCTCAACGAGAGGCACCGGGGAGCTGTTTTTT.

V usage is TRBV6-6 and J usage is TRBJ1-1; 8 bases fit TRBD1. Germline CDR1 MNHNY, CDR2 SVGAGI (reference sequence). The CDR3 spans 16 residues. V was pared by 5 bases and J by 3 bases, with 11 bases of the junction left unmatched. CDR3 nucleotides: TGTGCCAGCAGTCCAAATCGACAGGGGTGGGACACTGAAGCTTTCTTT. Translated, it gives CASSPNRQGWDTEAFF.

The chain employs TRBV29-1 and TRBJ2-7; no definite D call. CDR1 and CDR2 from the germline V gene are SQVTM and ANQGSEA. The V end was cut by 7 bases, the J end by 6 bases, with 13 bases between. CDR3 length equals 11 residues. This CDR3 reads CSAAFNREQYF. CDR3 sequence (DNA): TGCAGCGCCGCGTTCAACCGCGAGCAGTACTTC.

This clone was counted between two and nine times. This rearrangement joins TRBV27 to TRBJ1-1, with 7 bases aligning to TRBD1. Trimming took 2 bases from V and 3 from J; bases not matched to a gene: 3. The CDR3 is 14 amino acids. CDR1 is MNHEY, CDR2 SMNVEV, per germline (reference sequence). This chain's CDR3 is CASSLQGGYTEAFF. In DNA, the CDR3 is TGTGCCAGCAGTTTACAGGGGGGTTACACTGAAGCTTTCTTT.

The CDR3 loop is CASRPSGANTGELFF. CDR3 nucleotides: TGCGCCAGCAGACCTAGCGGAGCGAACACCGGGGAGCTGTTTTTT. The rearrangement joins TRBV5-1 to TRBJ2-2; TRBD2 agrees at 7 bases. The V gene's germline CDR1 is SGHRS and CDR2 YFSETQ. The length of the CDR3 is 15 residues. The ends lost 5 bases at V and 0 bases at J; junction bases unmatched: 4.

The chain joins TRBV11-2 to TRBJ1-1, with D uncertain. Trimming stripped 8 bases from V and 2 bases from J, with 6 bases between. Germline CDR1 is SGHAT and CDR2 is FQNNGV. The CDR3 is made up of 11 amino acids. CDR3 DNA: TGTGCCAGCGCCCTAAACACTGAAGCTTTCTTT. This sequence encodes CASALNTEAFF.

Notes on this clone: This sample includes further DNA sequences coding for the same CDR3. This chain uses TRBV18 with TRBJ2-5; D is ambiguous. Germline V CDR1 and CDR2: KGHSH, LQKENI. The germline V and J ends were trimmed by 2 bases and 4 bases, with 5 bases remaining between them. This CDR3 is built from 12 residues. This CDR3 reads CASSPYSETQYF. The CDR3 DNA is TGTGCCAGCTCACCATACTCAGAGACCCAGTACTTC.

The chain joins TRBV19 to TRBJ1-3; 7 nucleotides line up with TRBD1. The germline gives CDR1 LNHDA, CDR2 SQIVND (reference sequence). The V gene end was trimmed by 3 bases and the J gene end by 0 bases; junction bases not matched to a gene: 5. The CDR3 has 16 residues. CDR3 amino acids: CASSITGAYSGNTIYF. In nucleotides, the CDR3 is TGTGCCAGTAGTATTACAGGGGCCTACTCTGGAAACACCATATATTTT.

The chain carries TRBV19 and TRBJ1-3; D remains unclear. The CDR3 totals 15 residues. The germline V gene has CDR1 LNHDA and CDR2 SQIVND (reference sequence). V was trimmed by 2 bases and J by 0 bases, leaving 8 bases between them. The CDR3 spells CASSIRRGSGNTIYF. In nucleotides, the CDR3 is TGTGCCAGTAGTATACGGCGGGGCTCTGGAAACACCATATATTTT. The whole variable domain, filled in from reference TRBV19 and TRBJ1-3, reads DGGITQSPKYLFRKEGQNVTLSCEQNLNHDAMYWYRQDPGQGLRLIYYSQIVNDFQKGDIAEGYSVSREKKESFPLTVTSAQKNPTAFYLCASSIRRGSGNTIYFGEGSWLTVV.

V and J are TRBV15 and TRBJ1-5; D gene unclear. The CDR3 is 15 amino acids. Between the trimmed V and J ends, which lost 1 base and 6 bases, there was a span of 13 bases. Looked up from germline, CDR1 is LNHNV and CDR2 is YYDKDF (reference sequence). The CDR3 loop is CATSRGRVGGQPQHF. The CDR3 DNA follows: TGTGCCACCAGCAGAGGTCGGGTGGGAGGTCAGCCCCAGCATTTT. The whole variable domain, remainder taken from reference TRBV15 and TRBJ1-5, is DAMVIQNPRYQVTQFGKPVTLSCSQTLNHNVMYWYQQKSSQAPKLLFHYYDKDFNNEADTPDNFQSRRPNTSFCFLDIRSPGLGDTAMYLCATSRGRVGGQPQHFGDGTRLSIL.

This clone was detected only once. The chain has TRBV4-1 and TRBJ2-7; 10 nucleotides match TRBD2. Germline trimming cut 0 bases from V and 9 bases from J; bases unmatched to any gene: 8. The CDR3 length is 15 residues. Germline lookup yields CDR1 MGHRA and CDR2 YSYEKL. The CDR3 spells CASSQDTSGALMQYF. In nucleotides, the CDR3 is TGCGCCAGCAGCCAAGACACTAGCGGGGCCCTTATGCAGTACTTC.

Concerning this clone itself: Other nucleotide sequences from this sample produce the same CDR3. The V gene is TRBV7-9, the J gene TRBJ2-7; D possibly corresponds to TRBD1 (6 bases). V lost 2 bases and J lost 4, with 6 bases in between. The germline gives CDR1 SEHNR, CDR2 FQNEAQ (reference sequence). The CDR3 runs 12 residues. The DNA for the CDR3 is TGTGCCAGCAGCTTACAGGGGTACGAGCAGTACTTC. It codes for CASSLQGYEQYF.

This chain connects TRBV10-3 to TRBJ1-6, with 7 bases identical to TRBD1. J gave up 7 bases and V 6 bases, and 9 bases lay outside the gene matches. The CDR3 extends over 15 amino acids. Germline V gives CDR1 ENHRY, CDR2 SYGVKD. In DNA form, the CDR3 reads TGTGCCATCAGCGCGACGACAGGGAAAAATTCACCCCTCCACTTT. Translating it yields CAISATTGKNSPLHF.

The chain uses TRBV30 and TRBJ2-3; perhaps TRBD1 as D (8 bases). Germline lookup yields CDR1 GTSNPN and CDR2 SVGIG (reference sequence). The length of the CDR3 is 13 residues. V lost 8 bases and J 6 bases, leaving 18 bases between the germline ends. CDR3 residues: CAGGDRSTDTQYF. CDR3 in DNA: TGTGCCGGGGGGGACAGGTCAACCGATACGCAGTATTTT.

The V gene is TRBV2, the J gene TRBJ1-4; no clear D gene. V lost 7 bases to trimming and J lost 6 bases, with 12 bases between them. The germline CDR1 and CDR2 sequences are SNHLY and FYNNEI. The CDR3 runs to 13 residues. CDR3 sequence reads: CASMKANHEKLFF. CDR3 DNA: TGTGCCAGCATGAAAGCAAATCATGAAAAACTGTTTTTT.

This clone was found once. CDR3 coding DNA: TGTGCCAGCAGTCTGAGCGGGGTGGGTGCTACGCAGTATTTT. Translating it yields CASSLSGVGATQYF. This chain connects TRBV2 to TRBJ2-3; TRBD2 agrees at 7 bases. The CDR3 spans 14 residues. Trimming took 5 bases from V and 8 from J; bases not matched to a gene: 10. Per the germline V gene, CDR1 is SNHLY and CDR2 is FYNNEI.

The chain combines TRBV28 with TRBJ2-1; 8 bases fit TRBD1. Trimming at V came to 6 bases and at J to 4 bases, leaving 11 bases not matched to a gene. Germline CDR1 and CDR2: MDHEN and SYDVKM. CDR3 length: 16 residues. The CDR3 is CASSPRTGWIYNEQFF. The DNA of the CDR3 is TGTGCCAGCAGCCCTAGGACAGGGTGGATTTACAATGAGCAGTTCTTC.

CDR3 sequence: CASNDRVRPQHF. In nucleotides, the CDR3 is TGTGCCAGCAACGACAGGGTTCGGCCCCAGCATTTT. V is TRBV28 and J is TRBJ1-5; the match to TRBD1 covers 7 bases. The CDR3 runs to 12 residues. The J segment lost 9 bases and the V segment lost 7 bases, leaving 6 bases of the junction unmatched. The germline V gene encodes CDR1 MDHEN and CDR2 SYDVKM.